The clone carrying this T cell receptor beta chain was detected only once. Its specificity is not known. These data are taken from a study of OX40 agonist ivuxolimab in advanced cancers. The overall study: The patients got ivuxolimab, which is an agonistic anti-OX40 (CD134) antibody. Administration of intravenous ivuxolimab to patients occurred every 2 weeks at 0.01 to 10 mg/kg.

Findings of the study overall: The investigators did not determine what antigen specificity the expanded peripheral T cells had.

Profiled with immunoSEQ multiplex PCR; TCRdb holds only in-frame clones, not every one. Of tens of thousands of clones in the sample, 80% to 90% were seen once. In germline, CDR1 is MGHRA, CDR2 YSYEKL. CDR3 length: 12 amino acids. V was cut by 8 bases and J by 6 bases, with 13 bases left in between. Sample: CD4+ or CD8+ T cells sorted from blood, taken in a trial of the OX40 agonist ivuxolimab. This rearrangement joins TRBV4-1 to TRBJ1-1; no definite D call. This clonotype originated in an adult with an advanced solid tumor such as melanoma, head and neck, liver or kidney cancer. DNA for the CDR3: TGCGCCAGCTGCAGAACAATGGCTGAAGCTTTCTTT. Protein sequence: CASCRTMAEAFF.